This TCR beta chain is from a study of blood T cell repertoires in COVID-19. Germline V gene sequence: CDR1 MNHEY, CDR2 SVGAGI. V gave up 6 bases and J gave up 4 bases, with 16 bases separating them. The CDR3 contains 15 residues. Repertoires were generated with immunoSEQ multiplex PCR, while TCRdb's copy carries only in-frame clones and drops some. The sample shows some 130,000 clones, about 91% of them seen only once. The origin of this receptor is a man aged 45-65 years with acute or convalescent COVID-19. V gene TRBV6-5 combines with J gene TRBJ1-3; D gene ambiguous. The specimen was peripheral blood. CDR3 nucleotides: TGTGCCAGCAGAAGAGCACCAAACCTCGGAAACACCATATATTTT. Residues: CASRRAPNLGNTIYF.